This TCR beta chain derives from a study of technical replicates of blood from several donors. Produced via immunoSEQ multiplex PCR; TCRdb's table is partial and in-frame only. The sample records some 80,000 clones, approximately 75% being singletons. The material sequenced was PBMCs. The source of this sequence is a human donor in good health. Some clones in this sample may be carry-over from other donors' samples.

Written as DNA, the CDR3 is TGCAGCGTTGAGGTGAGAGAAAACTACGAGCAGTACTTC. It yields the protein CSVEVRENYEQYF. The genes are TRBV29-1 and TRBJ2-7; no clear D. The germline V gene encodes CDR1 SQVTM and CDR2 ANQGSEA. Between the trimmed V and J ends, which lost 3 bases and 3 bases, there was a span of 12 bases. CDR3 length: 13 residues.